Each of the 30 T cell receptor beta chains below was sequenced from the same sample in a study of regulatory T cells in long-lasting Graves disease. HTBI primers from iRepertoire and Arm-PCR of CDR3 regions yielded the TCR beta libraries. TCRdb reanalysed the multiplex PCR reads using MiXCR and keeps one entry per CDR3 protein. This table has some 460,000 distinct CDR3 sequences, around 15% appearing once. Time point described: newly diagnosed GD, antithyroid drugs for less than 3 months. RNA from PBMCs was the source of the TCR library. This sample also appeared in a second study, on T cells in Graves' hyperthyroidism and ophthalmopathy.

This sample comprised peripheral blood mononuclear cells (PBMCs), obtained at new diagnosis, from a patient treated with antithyroid drugs. These receptor sequences come from a man in his forties with Graves disease.

The sample holds many counts of this clonotype. The CDR3 reads CASSPALLTYEQYF. CDR3 DNA: TGTGCCAGCTCACCAGCTTTACTGACCTACGAGCAGTACTTC. The chain carries TRBV18 and TRBJ2-7; D gene unclear. Between the trimmed V and J ends, which lost 2 bases and 2 bases, there was a span of 10 bases. Germline V CDR1 and CDR2: KGHSH, LQKENI. This CDR3 has 14 residues.

This clonotype showed up many times. The gene calls are TRBV24-1 and TRBJ2-7, with TRBD1 as a possible D gene (6 bases). V was cut by 6 bases and J by 0 bases, with 14 bases left in between. The germline CDR1 and CDR2 sequences are KGHDR and SFDVKD. The CDR3 covers 15 residues. The CDR3 region is CATSFGDTSSYEQYF. The CDR3 DNA sequence: TGTGCCACCAGTTTTGGGGACACTTCCTCCTACGAGCAGTACTTC.

This clonotype occurred many times. The J gene is TRBJ2-7, the V gene TRBV20-1, with D unresolved. Trimming removed 6 bases from V and 2 bases from J, with 14 bases in between. The CDR3 extends over 13 amino acids. Germline V lookup: CDR1 DFQATT, CDR2 SNEGSKA (reference sequence). For the CDR3, the DNA is TGCAGTGCCAGGCGCTCTTTTACCTACGAGCAGTACTTC. It yields the protein CSARRSFTYEQYF.

This clonotype was recorded a few times. The chain couples TRBV14 to TRBJ2-1; no clear D gene. Looked up from germline, CDR1 is SGHDN and CDR2 is FVKESK. The CDR3 contains 17 residues. The V gene lost 0 bases and the J gene lost 5 bases, with 17 bases spanning the gap. This CDR3 reads CASSQDRGGGQNNEQFF. CDR3 nucleotides: TGTGCCAGCAGCCAAGATAGAGGTGGCGGTCAAAACAATGAGCAGTTCTTC.

This clonotype appeared many times. This chain links TRBV28 with TRBJ2-3; no firm D call. CDR1 MDHEN and CDR2 SYDVKM come from the germline V gene. V was trimmed by 3 bases and J by 0 bases, leaving 13 bases between them. The CDR3 runs 16 residues. DNA of the CDR3: TGTGCCAGCAGTTTCTCTTTTGGCAGAAGCACAGATACGCAGTATTTT. Protein sequence: CASSFSFGRSTDTQYF.

As to this clonotype: Germline is not matched at one junction end, which may reflect a read error. The V call is TRBV10-3, the J call TRBJ1-1; D ambiguous. Germline V gene data show CDR1 as ENHRY and CDR2 as SYGVKD. This CDR3 contains 12 residues. This CDR3 is CAISHGLKTANF. The CDR3 DNA follows: TGTGCCATCAGCCACGGCCTGAAGACGGCGAACTTT.

V and J are TRBV19 and TRBJ1-4; no reliable D call. V shed 6 bases and J shed 3 bases, with 11 bases lying between them. CDR1 LNHDA and CDR2 SQIVND come from the germline V gene (reference sequence). The CDR3 extends over 14 amino acids. The CDR3 loop reads CASRTGEPNEKLFF. The CDR3 region has the DNA TGTGCCAGTAGGACGGGAGAGCCTAATGAAAAACTGTTTTTT.

This chain joins TRBV9 and TRBJ2-4; TRBD1 matches at 8 bases. Trimming took 6 bases from V and 2 from J; bases not matched to a gene: 10. Germline V gene sequence: CDR1 SGDLS, CDR2 YYNGEE. The CDR3 loop spans 16 amino acids. DNA of the CDR3: TGTGCCAGCATCAACGGACAGGGAGGTTCCAAAAACATTCAGTACTTC. Its translation is CASINGQGGSKNIQYF.

The gene calls are TRBV2 and TRBJ2-2; the match to TRBD1 covers 9 bases. This CDR3 contains 17 residues. From germline, CDR1 is SNHLY and CDR2 FYNNEI. With V trimmed by 5 bases and J by 4 bases, 11 bases remained unmatched. The CDR3 protein is CASSPFTGQGPTGELFF. The CDR3 bases are TGTGCCAGCAGTCCCTTCACCGGACAGGGGCCCACCGGGGAGCTGTTTTTT.

This clonotype was picked up many times. The chain couples TRBV20-1 to TRBJ1-1; TRBD1 might be the D (5 bases). The germline V gene encodes CDR1 DFQATT and CDR2 SNEGSKA (reference sequence). This CDR3 region has 16 residues. Trimming took off 0 bases at V and 4 bases at J, with 18 bases between the two ends. This CDR3 is CSARDPTNGAGTEAFF. The CDR3 coding sequence is TGCAGTGCTAGAGATCCGACCAACGGGGCAGGCACTGAAGCTTTCTTT.

This clonotype was recorded a few times. This rearrangement joins TRBV24-1 to TRBJ2-5, with TRBD2 matching 9 bases. Germline trimming cut 4 bases from V and 2 bases from J; bases unmatched to any gene: 7. Germline lookup yields CDR1 KGHDR and CDR2 SFDVKD. CDR3 length: 16 amino acids. CDR3: CATSDKPGLAQETQYF. CDR3 DNA: TGTGCCACCAGTGACAAGCCGGGACTAGCTCAAGAGACCCAGTACTTC.

V gene TRBV6-1 combines with J gene TRBJ2-1; TRBD2 matches 7 bases. Unmatched junction bases numbered 11, after V lost 6 bases and J lost 3 bases. The CDR3 is 16 residues long. Germline V gene data show CDR1 as MNHNS and CDR2 as SASEGT. In DNA, the CDR3 is TGTGCCAGCAGCGCTTCTCAGGGCGGGGGCTACAATGAGCAGTTCTTC. It is translated as CASSASQGGGYNEQFF.

This clonotype was observed at least ten times. The V and J genes are TRBV6-5 and TRBJ1-2, with 7 bases aligning to TRBD1. The V gene end was trimmed by 0 bases and the J gene end by 6 bases; junction bases not matched to a gene: 13. CDR1 is MNHEY, CDR2 SVGAGI, per germline. This CDR3 has 17 amino acids. Here the CDR3 DNA reads TGTGCCAGCAGTTACTCTGGTGGGACAGCCCCAGAGAATGGCTACACCTTC. It translates to CASSYSGGTAPENGYTF.

This clonotype has just a few counts. The chain recombines TRBV7-2 with TRBJ2-1; tentatively, D is TRBD1 (5 bases). Germline V gene sequence: CDR1 SGHTA, CDR2 FQGNSA. V was trimmed by 1 base and J by 0 bases, leaving 13 bases between them. The CDR3 consists of 17 residues. CDR3 protein: CASSLGRGRSSYNEQFF. CDR3 DNA: TGTGCCAGCAGCTTAGGAAGGGGCAGATCCTCCTACAATGAGCAGTTCTTC.

The chain carries TRBV19 and TRBJ2-1; D uncertain. Trimming left V 6 bases short and J 10 bases short, with 13 bases between. Germline CDR1 is LNHDA and CDR2 is SQIVND (reference sequence). This CDR3 has 12 amino acids. CDR3 residues: CASSLTMDEQFF. In DNA, the CDR3 is TGTGCCAGTAGCCTAACAATGGACGAGCAGTTCTTC.

This clonotype was detected a few times. CDR3 nucleotides: TGCGCCAGCAGCCAAGATATTGAAGGGACAGGGCAAGGTGAGCAGTTCTTC. Amino acids: CASSQDIEGTGQGEQFF. The rearrangement joins TRBV4-1 to TRBJ2-1, with TRBD1 matching 9 bases. Germline V CDR1 and CDR2: MGHRA, YSYEKL. This CDR3 spans 17 amino acids. V gave up 0 bases and J gave up 9 bases; unmatched junction bases: 12.

In this sample, this clonotype turned up many times. J is TRBJ2-3 and V is TRBV28; D ambiguous. This CDR3 is built from 12 residues. Germline CDR1 reads MDHEN; CDR2 reads SYDVKM. The ends were cut back, 6 bases at V and 4 bases at J, with 8 bases in the middle. CDR3 in amino acids: CASSLPADTQYF. The DNA for the CDR3 is TGTGCCAGCAGCCTACCCGCAGATACGCAGTATTTT.

The chain couples TRBV27 to TRBJ1-1; D remains ambiguous. Germline CDR1 and CDR2: MNHEY and SMNVEV (reference sequence). This CDR3 contains 12 residues. Deletions cut 6 bases from V and 4 bases from J, with 9 bases between. The DNA for the CDR3 is TGTGCCAGCAGGTCCTATGGCACTGAAGCTTTCTTT. As protein: CASRSYGTEAFF.

In regard to this clonotype: Given a much more abundant clone one base away, this may be a read error. J is TRBJ1-2 and V is TRBV24-1; D is uncertain. V gave up 5 bases and J gave up 6 bases, with 12 bases separating them. The CDR3 covers 13 residues. CDR1 is KGHDR, CDR2 SFDVKD, per germline. The CDR3 is CATSGSEPNGYTF. The CDR3 DNA is TGTGCCACCAGTGGGTCAGAGCCAAATGGCTACACCTTC.

A few counts support this clonotype. Here the CDR3 reads CASSFNSNQPQHF. DNA of the CDR3: TGCGCCAGCAGCTTCAACAGCAATCAGCCCCAGCATTTT. This chain uses TRBV5-1 with TRBJ1-5; no definite D call. The ends were cut back, 2 bases at V and 1 base at J, with 4 bases in the middle. This CDR3 is 13 amino acids long. Germline V gene sequence: CDR1 SGHRS, CDR2 YFSETQ.

This clonotype was observed many times. The chain couples TRBV27 to TRBJ1-1; D uncertain. Germline V gene data show CDR1 as MNHEY and CDR2 as SMNVEV (reference sequence). The CDR3 is 14 residues long. The V and J ends lost 6 bases and 0 bases respectively, with 11 bases between them. CDR3 sequence reads: CASRTKPLNTEAFF. CDR3 in DNA: TGTGCCAGCAGAACCAAGCCTTTGAACACTGAAGCTTTCTTT.

This clonotype was observed many times. The rearrangement uses TRBV7-9 and TRBJ2-5, with D possibly TRBD2 on 6 matching bases. This CDR3 has 19 amino acids. Trimming cost V 4 bases and J 4 bases, with 28 bases left between them. CDR1 and CDR2 (germline): SEHNR, FQNEAQ (reference sequence). The CDR3 reads CASSSSVLRTGEGRETQYF. As DNA, the CDR3 is TGTGCCAGCAGCTCCTCCGTACTACGAACGGGAGAAGGCAGAGAGACCCAGTACTTC.

This clonotype was detected only a few times. The chain is built from TRBV10-3 and TRBJ2-7, with unresolved D. Germline V gene lookup returns CDR1 ENHRY and CDR2 SYGVKD. There are 14 residues in the CDR3. Trimming removed 2 bases at V and 4 bases at J, with 12 bases between. CDR3 residues: CAISEGNPRYEQYF. CDR3 coding DNA: TGTGCCATCAGTGAGGGGAACCCACGGTACGAGCAGTACTTC.

Ten or more counts support this clonotype. J is TRBJ2-3 and V is TRBV20-1; D perhaps matches TRBD2 (5 bases). The CDR3 has 14 amino acids. V was clipped by 7 bases and J by 1 base, with 15 bases between them. Per germline, CDR1 DFQATT and CDR2 SNEGSKA (reference sequence). The DNA of the CDR3 is TGCAGTGTCATCCCAGCGGCCGGCACAGATACGCAGTATTTT. Translating gives CSVIPAAGTDTQYF.

This rearrangement joins TRBV12-3 or TRBV12-4 to TRBJ2-3, with D perhaps TRBD2 (6 bases). V was shortened by 7 bases and J by 0 bases, with 14 bases between the two germline ends. The CDR3 length is 15 residues. In DNA form, the CDR3 reads TGTGCCAGCACCGAATCCGGGACTAGCACAGATACGCAGTATTTT. This codes for CASTESGTSTDTQYF.

This clonotype appeared a single time. The chain couples TRBV19 to TRBJ2-1, with 9 bases identical to TRBD2. V dropped 5 bases and J dropped 2; count of bases not matched to a gene: 7. Germline values: CDR1 LNHDA, CDR2 SQIVND (reference sequence). This CDR3 is 16 amino acids long. As DNA, the CDR3 is TGTGCCAGTAGTCCCTCACTAGCGGGTACCTACAATGAGCAGTTCTTC. It is translated as CASSPSLAGTYNEQFF. The full variable domain, completed using reference TRBV19 and TRBJ2-1, is DGGITQSPKYLFRKEGQNVTLSCEQNLNHDAMYWYRQDPGQGLRLIYYSQIVNDFQKGDIAEGYSVSREKKESFPLTVTSAQKNPTAFYLCASSPSLAGTYNEQFFGPGTRLTVL.

This clonotype was observed at least ten times. The chain carries TRBV3-1 and TRBJ2-1; D unclear. Germline CDR1 and CDR2: LGHDT and YNNKEL (reference sequence). Trimming left V 4 bases short and J 10 bases short, with 8 bases between. The CDR3 is made up of 11 amino acids. CDR3 DNA sequence: TGTGCCAGCAGCCTGGGGTACGAGCAGTTCTTC. Translation gives CASSLGYEQFF.

The sample holds a few counts of this clonotype. The chain employs TRBV5-1 and TRBJ1-4; no firm D call. V shed 4 bases and J shed 11 bases, with 21 bases lying between them. CDR1 and CDR2 from the germline V gene are SGHRS and YFSETQ. CDR3 length: 15 residues. The CDR3 coding sequence is TGCGCCAGCAGCCCCACGGACGGATCTCTTGGGAAACTGTTTTTT. Translated, it gives CASSPTDGSLGKLFF.

This clonotype was detected ten times or more. The chain joins TRBV7-9 to TRBJ1-4, with 7 bases that match TRBD1. CDR3 length: 15 residues. From germline, CDR1 is SEHNR and CDR2 FQNEAQ (reference sequence). J gave up 5 bases and V 4 bases, and 7 bases lay outside the gene matches. The CDR3 loop is CASSSRDRLNEKLFF. The CDR3 nucleotides read TGTGCCAGCAGCTCCCGGGACAGATTAAATGAAAAACTGTTTTTT.

This clonotype was found many times. The chain joins TRBV7-2 to TRBJ2-7, with unresolved D. The CDR3 extends over 15 amino acids. CDR1 SGHTA and CDR2 FQGNSA come from the germline V gene. With 1 base removed from V and 0 bases from J, the gap between germline ends came to 10 bases. The CDR3 is CASSLVQLSSYEQYF. In DNA form, the CDR3 reads TGTGCCAGCAGCTTAGTCCAGCTGAGCTCCTACGAGCAGTACTTC.